The clone carrying this T cell receptor beta chain was recorded once. These data belong to a study of blood T cell repertoires in COVID-19. Study background: The analysed material was cDNA or gDNA that came from T cells, B-cell-depleted T cells, or PBMCs.

Clinical history as reported by participants underpinned cohort assignment. Assay: immunoSEQ multiplex PCR; the TCRdb copy retains only in-frame clones and omits some. Of roughly 200,000 clones listed, roughly nine tenths were seen once; the top ten hold about 2.2%. CDR1 and CDR2 from the germline V gene are MGHRA and YSYEKL. This CDR3 has 15 amino acids. The trim removed 2 bases at V and 6 bases at J, leaving 8 bases unmatched. This clonotype was sampled from a woman aged 40 to 50 with acute COVID-19. Sequencing used PBMCs or T cells enriched from blood (not recorded which). The rearrangement uses TRBV4-1 and TRBJ2-7; 9 bases agree with TRBD1. CDR3 DNA sequence: TGCGCCAGCAGCCAACCCGGACAGGGGTCGGGCGAGCAGTACTTC. As protein: CASSQPGQGSGEQYF.